This T cell receptor beta chain derives from a study of cytomegalovirus exposure and HLA in healthy donors. The CDR3 loop spans 14 amino acids. The V gene lost 2 bases and the J gene lost 6 bases, with 13 bases spanning the gap. Per germline, CDR1 LNHDA and CDR2 SQIVND (reference sequence). 60 Vbeta and 13 Jbeta primers were used in PCR. Clones were sequenced by immunoSEQ multiplex PCR, and TCRdb holds only the in-frame ones, with some missing. Seen in this sample are 150,000 to 200,000 clones; the ten most common clones hold roughly 0.7%. The study, taken as a whole, reports: Across donors, presence/absence analyses took sequencing depth to be roughly uniform.

With regard to this clone: Its antigen is as yet unknown.

Source material: PBMCs. The chain joins TRBV19 to TRBJ1-2, with D possibly TRBD1 on 6 matching bases. The source of this sequence is a boy younger than 18 in good health and CMV-seronegative. CDR3 sequence: CASSIQGQRNGYTF. The CDR3 DNA sequence: TGTGCCAGTAGTATACAGGGGCAGAGGAATGGCTACACCTTC.